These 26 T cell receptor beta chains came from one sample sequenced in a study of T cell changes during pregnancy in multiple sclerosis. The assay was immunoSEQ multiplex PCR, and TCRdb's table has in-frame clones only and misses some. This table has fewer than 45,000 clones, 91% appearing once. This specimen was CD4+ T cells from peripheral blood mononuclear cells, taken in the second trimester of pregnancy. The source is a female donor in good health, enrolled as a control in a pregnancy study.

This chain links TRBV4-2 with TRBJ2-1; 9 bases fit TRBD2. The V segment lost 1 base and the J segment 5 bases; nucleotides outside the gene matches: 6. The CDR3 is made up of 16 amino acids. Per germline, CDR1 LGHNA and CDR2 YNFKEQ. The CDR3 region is CASSQVLAGTHNEQFF. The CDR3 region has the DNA TGTGCCAGCAGCCAAGTTCTAGCGGGGACTCACAATGAGCAGTTCTTC.

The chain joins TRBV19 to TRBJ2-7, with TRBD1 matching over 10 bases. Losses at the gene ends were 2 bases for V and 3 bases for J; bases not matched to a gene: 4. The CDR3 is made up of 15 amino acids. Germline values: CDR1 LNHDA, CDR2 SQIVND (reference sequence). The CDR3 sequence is CASSITGDRGYEQYF. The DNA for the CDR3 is TGTGCCAGTAGTATAACGGGGGACAGGGGCTACGAGCAGTACTTC.

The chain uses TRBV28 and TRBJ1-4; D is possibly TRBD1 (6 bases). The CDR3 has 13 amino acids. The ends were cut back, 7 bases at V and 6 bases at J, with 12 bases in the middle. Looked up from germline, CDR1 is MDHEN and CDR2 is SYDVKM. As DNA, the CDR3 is TGTGCCAGCACAGTTGGGGGCGATGAAAAACTGTTTTTT. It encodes CASTVGGDEKLFF.

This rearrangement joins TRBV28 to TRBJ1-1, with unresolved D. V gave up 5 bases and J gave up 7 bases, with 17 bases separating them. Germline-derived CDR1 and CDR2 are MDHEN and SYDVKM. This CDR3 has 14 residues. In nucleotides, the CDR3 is TGTGCCAGCAGTCTGTGGCGGGAGGCCGGTGAAGCTTTCTTT. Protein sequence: CASSLWREAGEAFF.

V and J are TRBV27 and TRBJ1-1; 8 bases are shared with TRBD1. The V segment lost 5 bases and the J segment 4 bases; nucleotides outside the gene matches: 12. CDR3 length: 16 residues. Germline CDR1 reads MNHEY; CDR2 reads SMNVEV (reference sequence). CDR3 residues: CASSLSAGGAVTEAFF. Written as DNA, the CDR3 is TGTGCCAGCAGTCTCTCGGCAGGGGGCGCGGTCACTGAAGCTTTCTTT.

The CDR3 coding sequence is TGTGCCTGGGGGGGGGCCTTCTCTGGGGCCAACGTCCTGACTTTC. Its translation: CAWGGAFSGANVLTF. The chain joins TRBV30 to TRBJ2-6; tentative D call: TRBD2 (7 bases). Per the germline V gene, CDR1 is GTSNPN and CDR2 is SVGIG (reference sequence). This CDR3 has 15 residues. The V and J ends lost 5 bases and 0 bases respectively, with 11 bases between them.

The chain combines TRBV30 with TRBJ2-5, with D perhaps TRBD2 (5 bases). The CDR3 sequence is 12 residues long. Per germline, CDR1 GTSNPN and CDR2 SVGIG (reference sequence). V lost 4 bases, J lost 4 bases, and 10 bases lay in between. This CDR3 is CAWTPGGETQYF. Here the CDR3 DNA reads TGTGCCTGGACCCCAGGAGGAGAGACCCAGTACTTC.

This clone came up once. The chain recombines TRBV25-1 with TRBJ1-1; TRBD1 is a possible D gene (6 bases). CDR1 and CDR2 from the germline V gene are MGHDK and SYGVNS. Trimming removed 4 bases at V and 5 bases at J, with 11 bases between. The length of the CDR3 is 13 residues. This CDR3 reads CASSVQGRTEAFF. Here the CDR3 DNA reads TGTGCCAGCAGTGTACAGGGTCGGACTGAAGCTTTCTTT.

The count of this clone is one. The CDR3 is CASSAGTGDDSNQPQHF. The CDR3 DNA follows: TGCGCCAGCAGCGCCGGGACAGGGGACGATAGCAATCAGCCCCAGCATTTT. The V call is TRBV5-1, the J call TRBJ1-5; 10 nucleotides line up with TRBD1. After removal of 4 bases from V and 0 bases from J, the junction contained 7 bases not matched to a gene. Germline assignment: CDR1 SGHRS and CDR2 YFSETQ. This CDR3 is 17 amino acids long.

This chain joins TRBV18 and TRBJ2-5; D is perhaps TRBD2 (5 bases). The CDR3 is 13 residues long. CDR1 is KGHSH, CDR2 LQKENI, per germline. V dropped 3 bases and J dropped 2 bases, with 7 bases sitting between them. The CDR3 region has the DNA TGTGCCAGCTCACCGGGGAGTCAAGAGACCCAGTACTTC. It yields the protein CASSPGSQETQYF.

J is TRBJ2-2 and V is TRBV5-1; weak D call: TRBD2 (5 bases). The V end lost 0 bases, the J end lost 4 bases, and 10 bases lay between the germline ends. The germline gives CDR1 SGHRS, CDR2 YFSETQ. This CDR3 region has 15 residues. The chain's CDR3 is CASSLGKLGTGELFF. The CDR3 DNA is TGCGCCAGCAGCTTGGGTAAACTAGGCACCGGGGAGCTGTTTTTT.

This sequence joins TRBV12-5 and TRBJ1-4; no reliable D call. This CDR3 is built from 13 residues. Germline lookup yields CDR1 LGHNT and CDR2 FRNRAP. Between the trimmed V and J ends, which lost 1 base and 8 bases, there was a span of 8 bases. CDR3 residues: CASGLEGGEKLFF. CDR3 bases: TGTGCTAGTGGTTTGGAAGGAGGGGAAAAACTGTTTTTT. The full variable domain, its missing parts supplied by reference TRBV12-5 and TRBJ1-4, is DARVTQTPRHKVTEMGQEVTMRCQPILGHNTVFWYRQTMMQGLELLAYFRNRAPLDDSGMPKDRFSAEMPDATLATLKIQPSEPRDSAVYFCASGLEGGEKLFFGSGTQLSVL.

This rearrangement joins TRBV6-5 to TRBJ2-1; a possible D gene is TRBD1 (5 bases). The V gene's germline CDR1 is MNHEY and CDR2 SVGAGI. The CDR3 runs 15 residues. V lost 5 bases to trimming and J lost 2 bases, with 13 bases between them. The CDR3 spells CASSPSSGPYNEQFF. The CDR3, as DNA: TGTGCCAGCAGTCCGAGCTCAGGGCCCTACAATGAGCAGTTCTTC.

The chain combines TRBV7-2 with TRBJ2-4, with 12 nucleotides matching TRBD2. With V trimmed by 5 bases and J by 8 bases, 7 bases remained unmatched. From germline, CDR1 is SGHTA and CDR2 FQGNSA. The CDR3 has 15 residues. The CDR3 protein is CASSEGLAGGDIQYF. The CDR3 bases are TGTGCCAGCAGCGAGGGACTAGCGGGCGGGGACATTCAGTACTTC.

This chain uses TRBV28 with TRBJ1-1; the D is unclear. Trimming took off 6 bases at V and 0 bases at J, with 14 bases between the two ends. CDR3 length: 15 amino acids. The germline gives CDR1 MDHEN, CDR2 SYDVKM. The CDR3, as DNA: TGTGCCAGCAGCCCGATTGGGCAGGTGAACACTGAAGCTTTCTTT. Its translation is CASSPIGQVNTEAFF.

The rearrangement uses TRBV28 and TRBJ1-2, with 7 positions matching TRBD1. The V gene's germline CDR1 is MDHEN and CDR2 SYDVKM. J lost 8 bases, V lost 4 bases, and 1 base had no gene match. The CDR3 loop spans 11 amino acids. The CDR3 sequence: CASSYRGGYTF. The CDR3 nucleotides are TGTGCCAGCAGTTACAGGGGAGGCTACACCTTC.

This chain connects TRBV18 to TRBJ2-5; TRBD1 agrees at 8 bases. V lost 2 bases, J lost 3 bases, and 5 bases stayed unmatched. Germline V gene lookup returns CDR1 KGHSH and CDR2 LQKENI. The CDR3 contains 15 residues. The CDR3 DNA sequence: TGTGCCAGCTCACCATTACGGACAGGGAAAGAGACCCAGTACTTC. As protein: CASSPLRTGKETQYF.

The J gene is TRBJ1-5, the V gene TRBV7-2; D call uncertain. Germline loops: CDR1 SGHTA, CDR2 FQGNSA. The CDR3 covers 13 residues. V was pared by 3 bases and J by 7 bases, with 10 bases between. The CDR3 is CASSFWEEQPQHF. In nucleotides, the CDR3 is TGTGCCAGCAGCTTTTGGGAGGAGCAGCCCCAGCATTTT.

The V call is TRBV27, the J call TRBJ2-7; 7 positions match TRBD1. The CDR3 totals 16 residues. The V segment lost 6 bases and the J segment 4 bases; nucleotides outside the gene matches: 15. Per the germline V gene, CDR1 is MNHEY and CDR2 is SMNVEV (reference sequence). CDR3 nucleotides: TGTGCCAGCAGCGACCTTAAGACAGGGAGTAGGTACGAGCAGTACTTC. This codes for CASSDLKTGSRYEQYF.

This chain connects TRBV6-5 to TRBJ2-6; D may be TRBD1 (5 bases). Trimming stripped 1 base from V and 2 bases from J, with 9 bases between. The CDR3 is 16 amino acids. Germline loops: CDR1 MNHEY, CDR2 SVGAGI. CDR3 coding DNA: TGTGCCAGCAGTTACTTACAGGTGGCTGGGGCCAACGTCCTGACTTTC. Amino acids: CASSYLQVAGANVLTF.

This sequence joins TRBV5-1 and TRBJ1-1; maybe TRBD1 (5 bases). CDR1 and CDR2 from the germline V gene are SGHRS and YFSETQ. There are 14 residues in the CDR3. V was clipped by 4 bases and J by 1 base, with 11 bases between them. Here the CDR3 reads CASSLRTRNTEAFF. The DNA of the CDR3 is TGCGCCAGCAGCCTTCGGACAAGGAACACTGAAGCTTTCTTT.

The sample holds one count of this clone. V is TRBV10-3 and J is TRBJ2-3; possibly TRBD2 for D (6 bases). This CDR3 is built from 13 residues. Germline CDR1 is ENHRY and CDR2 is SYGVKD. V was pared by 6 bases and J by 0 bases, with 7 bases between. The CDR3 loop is CAISRESTDTQYF. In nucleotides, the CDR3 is TGTGCCATCAGCCGGGAGAGCACAGATACGCAGTATTTT.

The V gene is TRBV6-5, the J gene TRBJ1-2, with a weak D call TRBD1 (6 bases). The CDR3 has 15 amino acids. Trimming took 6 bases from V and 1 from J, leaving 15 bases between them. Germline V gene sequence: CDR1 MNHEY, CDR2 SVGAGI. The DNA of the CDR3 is TGTGCCAGCAGCCGACAGACAGGAATTAACTATGGCTACACCTTC. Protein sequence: CASSRQTGINYGYTF.

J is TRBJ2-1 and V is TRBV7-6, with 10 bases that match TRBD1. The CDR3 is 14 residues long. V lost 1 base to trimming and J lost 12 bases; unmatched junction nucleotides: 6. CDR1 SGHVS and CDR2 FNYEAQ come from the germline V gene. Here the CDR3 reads CASSLDPTGGLQFF. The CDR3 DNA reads TGTGCCAGCAGCTTAGACCCGACAGGGGGCTTGCAGTTCTTC.

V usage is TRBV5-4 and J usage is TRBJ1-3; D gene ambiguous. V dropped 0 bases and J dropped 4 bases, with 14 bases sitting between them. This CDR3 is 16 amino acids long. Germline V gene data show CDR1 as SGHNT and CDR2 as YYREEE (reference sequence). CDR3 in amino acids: CASSLGTQGRGNTIYF. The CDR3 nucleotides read TGTGCCAGCAGCTTGGGGACTCAAGGACGAGGAAACACCATATATTTT.

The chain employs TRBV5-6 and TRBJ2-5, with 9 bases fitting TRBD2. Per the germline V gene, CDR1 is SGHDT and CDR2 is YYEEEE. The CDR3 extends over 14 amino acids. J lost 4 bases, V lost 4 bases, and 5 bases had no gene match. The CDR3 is CASSAGGVGETQYF. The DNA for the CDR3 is TGTGCCAGCAGCGCGGGAGGGGTCGGAGAGACCCAGTACTTC. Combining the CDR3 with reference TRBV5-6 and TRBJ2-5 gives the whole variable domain DAGVTQSPTHLIKTRGQQVTLRCSPKSGHDTVSWYQQALGQGPQFIFQYYEEEERQRGNFPDRFSGHQFPNYSSELNVNALLLGDSALYLCASSAGGVGETQYFGPGTRLLVL.